The rows below give T cell receptor beta chains drawn from one sample of a study of beta chain features in type 1 diabetes. Clones were sequenced by immunoSEQ multiplex PCR, and TCRdb holds only the in-frame ones, with some missing. The table includes hundreds of thousands of clones, around 13% detected once. The specimen sequenced was central memory CD4+ T cells from blood. All receptors derive from a man aged 25 to 45 in good health. The CDR3 runs from the conserved cysteine through the conserved F or W. D genes are given only for firm matches. Some rows have no size entry. The others give once, few or many, or a class for an expanded clone.

D gene | J gene | V gene | clone size | CDR3 DNA | CDR3 protein
TRBD1 | TRBJ2-2 | TRBV6-1 | many | TGTGCCATTACGAGGGGGCGGAACACCGGGGAGCTGTTTTTT | CAITRGRNTGELFF
TRBD2 | TRBJ2-1 | TRBV4-1 | few | TGCGCCAGCAGCCAAGGCCTTGGGACTAACTCCTACAATGAGCAGTTCTTC | CASSQGLGTNSYNEQFF
. | TRBJ1-2 | TRBV27 | . | TGTGCCAGCAGCTATCAGGCCGTAGCTAACTATGGCTACACCTTC | CASSYQAVANYGYTF
. | TRBJ2-1 | TRBV11-3 | few | TGTGCCAGCAGCCCCCGGACCTCCGGGCACAATGAGCAGTTCTTC | CASSPRTSGHNEQFF
TRBD2 | TRBJ2-5 | TRBV4-1 | . | TGCGCCAGCAGCCAGGGACTAGCGGGGGCTTGGGAGACCCAGTACTTC | CASSQGLAGAWETQYF
TRBD2 | TRBJ2-1 | TRBV7-3 | . | TGTGCCAGCAGCCTGGGACTAGCGGGAGGCCGAAGCTCCTACAATGAGCAGTTCTTC | CASSLGLAGGRSSYNEQFF
. | TRBJ2-5 | TRBV6-5 | . | TGTGCCAGCACCTCCGACCGGGAAGAGACCCAGTACTTC | CASTSDREETQYF
TRBD1 | TRBJ1-4 | TRBV27 | few | TGTGCCAGCAGTGCCCGACAGGGGGGTGAAAAACTGTTTTTT | CASSARQGGEKLFF
TRBD2 | TRBJ2-1 | TRBV9 | . | TGTGCCAGCAGCGACCCGGGACTAGCGGGAGATTGGCAGTTCTTC | CASSDPGLAGDWQFF
. | TRBJ2-3 | TRBV14 | . | TGTGCCAGCAGTCCCATGGACAGCTACACAGATACGCAGTATTTT | CASSPMDSYTDTQYF